Listed below are T cell receptor beta chains from one sample, sequenced in a study of blood T cell repertoires in COVID-19. Measured with immunoSEQ multiplex PCR; TCRdb has only the in-frame clones, and not every one. The table has 90,000 to 100,000 clones, 65% to 90% seen once. Sequencing was carried out using peripheral blood. The receptors here all came from a man aged 70-80 years with active or convalescent COVID-19. Each CDR3 is given with its conserved first and last residue. The size field is filled for only some rows; it gives once, few, many or a size class.

TRBV7-2	TRBJ2-1	NA	CASSWTLLVAGGSNEQFF
TRBV5-1	TRBJ2-7	few	CASSLGPPLAGSSYEQYF
TRBV5-1	TRBJ2-5	NA	CASSLAGQGPETQYF
TRBV4-3	TRBJ2-2	NA	CASSQEGGANTGELFF
TRBV5-1	TRBJ2-7	NA	CASSQGQGSYEQYF
TRBV14	TRBJ1-2	NA	CASSQGRSGGYTF
TRBV19	TRBJ1-1	once	CASSIRGNTEAFF
TRBV7-6	TRBJ2-5	NA	CASSLSPTGSKETQYF
TRBV11-3	TRBJ2-3	NA	CASRRGQRNTDTQYF
TRBV7-8	TRBJ1-2	NA	CASSQDRGSGYTF
TRBV15	TRBJ1-2	NA	CATSRDLEDGLTF
TRBV25-1	TRBJ2-7	NA	CASSDPGTRAYEQYF
TRBV12-3/TRBV12-4	TRBJ1-2	NA	CASSLEGGGGYTF
TRBV11-3	TRBJ2-7	NA	CASSLDHSVFPGQHF
TRBV3-1/TRBV3-2	TRBJ1-1	NA	CASSQQGQSGTEAFF
TRBV5-8	TRBJ2-7	NA	CASSFADLTYEQYF
TRBV18	TRBJ2-3	NA	CASSPGTGGTDTQYF
TRBV19	TRBJ1-2	NA	CASSIGSHYGYTF
TRBV5-1	TRBJ2-3	NA	CASSLDPRGSTDTQYF
TRBV10-3	TRBJ2-2	NA	CAISQGAGVNTGELFF
TRBV12-3/TRBV12-4	TRBJ2-5	once	CASGQLARETQYF
TRBV18	TRBJ2-7	NA	CASSPTGEQYF
TRBV14	TRBJ2-2	NA	CASQVVNTGELFF
TRBV29-1	TRBJ1-2	NA	CSVDREVRYGYTF
TRBV4-1	TRBJ2-5	NA	CASSPRQGETQYF
TRBV7-8	TRBJ2-7	few	CASSSRQDRYEQYF
TRBV5-5	TRBJ1-1	NA	CASSNSFRGAFF
TRBV6-6	TRBJ1-2	once	CASSITGGGYTF
TRBV4-1	TRBJ1-2	NA	CASSPGGAYGYTF
TRBV18	TRBJ2-3	few	CASSPPQQGGDTQYF
TRBV7-6	TRBJ2-6	NA	CASSPQVSGANVLTF
TRBV18	TRBJ1-6	NA	CASSPRGSGSSPLHF
TRBV5-6	TRBJ2-2	NA	CASRSSGPASTGELFF
TRBV15	TRBJ1-1	once	CATSRPGGWDTEAFF
TRBV12-3/TRBV12-4	TRBJ1-1	NA	CASSSQENTEAFF
TRBV10-3	TRBJ2-1	once	CAISESSPFPYNEQFF
TRBV5-1	TRBJ2-4	NA	CASSLVPGQQNIQYF
TRBV10-1	TRBJ2-7	NA	CASSEGTGLEQYF
TRBV7-9	TRBJ1-5	NA	CASSLGDSHQPQHF
TRBV2	TRBJ2-2	NA	CASIGGVLTGELFF
TRBV12-3/TRBV12-4	TRBJ1-5	NA	CASSTGGLRPQHF
TRBV3-1/TRBV3-2	TRBJ2-3	NA	CASSQETSGSDTQYF
TRBV3-1/TRBV3-2	TRBJ1-4	NA	CASSQDRGQTPNEKLFF
TRBV12-3/TRBV12-4	TRBJ2-7	NA	CAIAGDSEQYF
TRBV30	TRBJ2-7	NA	CAWILTSTQQYF
TRBV4-2	TRBJ1-4	NA	CASSHRRDQKLFF
TRBV12-3/TRBV12-4	TRBJ1-1	NA	CASSRGGDEAFF
TRBV6-1	TRBJ1-1	NA	CASSLLRGEAFF
TRBV6-4	TRBJ2-7	NA	CASSVYRDRNNEQYF
TRBV18	TRBJ1-2	NA	CASSPPGTAYGYTF
TRBV5-1	TRBJ1-1	NA	CASSLGPWGQGATEAFF
TRBV27	TRBJ1-2	NA	CASSPGTGGRYGYTF
TRBV10-1	TRBJ1-2	NA	CASAPDTNYGYTF
TRBV2	TRBJ2-6	NA	CASRKQEFSSGANVLTF
TRBV7-2	TRBJ2-5	NA	CASSPGWETQYF
TRBV14	TRBJ2-1	NA	CASSQDRDSSYNEQFF
TRBV2	TRBJ1-5	NA	CASREHNQPQHF